This TCR beta chain comes out of a study of CD8 T cells in ankylosing spondylitis. Overall study results and limits: Disease-associated clonotypes exhibited CD8+ identity and were relatively infrequent in peripheral blood. Seemingly characteristic of ankylosing spondylitis blood was a TCR beta motif consisting of fewer than 10 highly homologous variants. Clones linked to disease were reported to show significant enrichment in matched ankylosing spondylitis synovial fluid.

J lost 9 bases, V lost 2 bases, and 6 bases had no gene match. The CDR3 runs 14 residues. CDR1 and CDR2 (germline): SGHDT, YYEEEE. A remark on this clonotype: Antigen specificity is unknown.

Each CDR3 protein is one row after TCRdb ran MiXCR on the 5' RACE reads. This sample has roughly 490,000 distinct CDR3 sequences, with roughly 5.2% found just once. The sequence derives from a male donor with ankylosing spondylitis. This chain joins TRBV5-6 and TRBJ2-2, with TRBD1 matching over 8 bases. Sequencing used blood, either unsorted or a sorted T cell fraction (not recorded which). The CDR3 is CASSFYGQGRELFF. The DNA for the CDR3 is TGTGCCAGCAGCTTCTACGGACAGGGCCGGGAGCTGTTTTTT.